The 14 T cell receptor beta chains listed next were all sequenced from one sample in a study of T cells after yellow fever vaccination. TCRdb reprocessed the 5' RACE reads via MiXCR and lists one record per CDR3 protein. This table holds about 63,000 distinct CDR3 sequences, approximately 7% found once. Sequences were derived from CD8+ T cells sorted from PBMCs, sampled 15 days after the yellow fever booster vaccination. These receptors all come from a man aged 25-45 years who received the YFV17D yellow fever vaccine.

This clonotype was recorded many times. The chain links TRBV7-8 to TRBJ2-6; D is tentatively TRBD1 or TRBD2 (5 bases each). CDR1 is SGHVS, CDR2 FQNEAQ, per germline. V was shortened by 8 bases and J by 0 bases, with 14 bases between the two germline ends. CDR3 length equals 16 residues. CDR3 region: CASFGEGPSGANVLTF. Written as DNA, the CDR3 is TGTGCCAGCTTCGGAGAGGGACCCTCTGGGGCCAACGTCCTGACTTTC. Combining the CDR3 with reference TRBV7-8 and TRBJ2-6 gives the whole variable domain GAGVSQSPRYKVAKRGQDVALRCDPISGHVSLFWYQQALGQGPEFLTYFQNEAQLDKSGLPSDRFFAERPEGSVSTLKIQRTQQEDSAVYLCASFGEGPSGANVLTFGAGSRLTVL.

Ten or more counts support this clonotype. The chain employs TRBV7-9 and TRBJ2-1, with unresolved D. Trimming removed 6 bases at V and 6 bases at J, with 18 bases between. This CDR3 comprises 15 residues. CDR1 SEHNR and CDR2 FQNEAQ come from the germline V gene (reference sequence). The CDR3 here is CASRPRLNEGNEQFF. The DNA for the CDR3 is TGTGCCAGCAGGCCTCGGCTAAACGAAGGCAATGAGCAGTTCTTC.

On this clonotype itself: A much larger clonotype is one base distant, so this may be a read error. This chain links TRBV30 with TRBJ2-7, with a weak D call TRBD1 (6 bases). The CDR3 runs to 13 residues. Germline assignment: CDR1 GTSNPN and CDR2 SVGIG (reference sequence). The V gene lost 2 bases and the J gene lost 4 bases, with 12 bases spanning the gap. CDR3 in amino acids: CAWSLGQLYEQYF. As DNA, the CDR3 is TGTGCCTGGAGTCTCGGACAGTTATACGAGCAGTACTTC.

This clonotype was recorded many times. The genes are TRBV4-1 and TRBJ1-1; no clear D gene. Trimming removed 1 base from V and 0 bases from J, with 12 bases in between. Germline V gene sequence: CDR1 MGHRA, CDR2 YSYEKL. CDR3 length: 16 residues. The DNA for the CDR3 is TGCGCCAGCAGCCAAGTCGAAACAGACCTGAACACTGAAGCTTTCTTT. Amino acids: CASSQVETDLNTEAFF.

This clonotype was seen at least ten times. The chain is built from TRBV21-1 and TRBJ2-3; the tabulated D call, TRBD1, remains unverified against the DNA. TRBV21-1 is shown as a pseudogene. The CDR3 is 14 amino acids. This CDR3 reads CASSLQGASDTQYF. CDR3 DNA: TGTGCCAGCAGTCTACAGGGGGCATCAGATACGCAGTATTTT.

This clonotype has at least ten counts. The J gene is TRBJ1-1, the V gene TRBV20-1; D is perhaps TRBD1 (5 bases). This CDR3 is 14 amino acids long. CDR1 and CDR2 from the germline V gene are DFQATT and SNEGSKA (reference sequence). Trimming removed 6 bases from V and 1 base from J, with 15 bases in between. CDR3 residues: CSARGGSTNTEAFF. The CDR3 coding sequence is TGCAGTGCGAGGGGTGGATCAACGAACACTGAAGCTTTCTTT.

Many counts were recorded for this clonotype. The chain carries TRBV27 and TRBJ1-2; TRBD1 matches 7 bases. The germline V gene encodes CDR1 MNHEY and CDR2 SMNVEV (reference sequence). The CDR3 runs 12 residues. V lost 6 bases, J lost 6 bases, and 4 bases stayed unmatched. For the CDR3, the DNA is TGTGCCAGCAGGAAGGGGGCCGATGGCTACACCTTC. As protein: CASRKGADGYTF.

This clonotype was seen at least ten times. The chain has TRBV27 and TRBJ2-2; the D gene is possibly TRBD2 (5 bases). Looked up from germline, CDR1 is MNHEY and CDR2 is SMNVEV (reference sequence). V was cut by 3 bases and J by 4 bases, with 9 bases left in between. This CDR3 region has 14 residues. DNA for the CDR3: TGTGCCAGCAGTTTGGAGGTGGGCACCGGGGAGCTGTTTTTT. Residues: CASSLEVGTGELFF.

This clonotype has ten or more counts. In DNA form, the CDR3 reads TGTGCCAGCAGTTTCCCCATCGCCCCGGGGAACAATGAGCAGTTCTTC. Its translation is CASSFPIAPGNNEQFF. The chain has TRBV28 and TRBJ2-1, with D tentatively TRBD2 (5 bases). The CDR3 has 16 amino acids. V lost 3 bases to trimming and J lost 5 bases, with 17 bases between them. Germline CDR1 reads MDHEN; CDR2 reads SYDVKM.

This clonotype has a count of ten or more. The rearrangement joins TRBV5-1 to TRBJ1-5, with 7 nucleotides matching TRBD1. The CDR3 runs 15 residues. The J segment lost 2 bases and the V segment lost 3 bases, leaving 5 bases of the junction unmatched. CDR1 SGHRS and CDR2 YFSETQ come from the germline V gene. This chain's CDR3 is CASSSYGQGNQPQHF. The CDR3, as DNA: TGCGCCAGCAGCTCGTACGGACAGGGCAATCAGCCCCAGCATTTT. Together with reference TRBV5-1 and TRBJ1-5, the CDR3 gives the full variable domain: KAGVTQTPRYLIKTRGQQVTLSCSPISGHRSVSWYQQTPGQGLQFLFEYFSETQRNKGNFPGRFSGRQFSNSRSEMNVSTLELGDSALYLCASSSYGQGNQPQHFGDGTRLSIL.

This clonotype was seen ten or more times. CDR3 nucleotide sequence: TGTGCCAGCAGTTTTGGGAACAACCTCCAAGAGACCCAGTACTTC. Protein sequence: CASSFGNNLQETQYF. The rearrangement links TRBV28 to TRBJ2-5; unclear D gene. CDR1 is MDHEN and CDR2 is SYDVKM in the germline V gene. Trimming shortened V by 3 bases and J by 1 base, and 12 bases separated the two germline ends. This CDR3 has 15 amino acids.

The CDR3 DNA reads TGTGCCAGCAGCCGACTGACTAGCGGGAGCTACACCGGGGAGCTGTTTTTT. Residues: CASSRLTSGSYTGELFF. The chain links TRBV2 to TRBJ2-2; 12 nucleotides agree with TRBD2. The V and J ends lost 6 bases and 3 bases, in that order; junction bases with no gene match: 8. Germline values: CDR1 SNHLY, CDR2 FYNNEI. The CDR3 extends over 17 amino acids.

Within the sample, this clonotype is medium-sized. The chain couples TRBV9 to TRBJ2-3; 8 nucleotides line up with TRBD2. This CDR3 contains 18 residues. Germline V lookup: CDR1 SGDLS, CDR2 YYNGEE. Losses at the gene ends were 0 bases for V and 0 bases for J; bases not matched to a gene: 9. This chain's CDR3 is CASSVALGASGSTDTQYF. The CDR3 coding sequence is TGTGCCAGCAGCGTAGCTTTGGGTGCTAGCGGGAGCACAGATACGCAGTATTTT.

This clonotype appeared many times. The CDR3 sequence is CASSGSPGTTSPYEQYF. CDR3 nucleotides: TGTGCCAGCAGCGGGTCGCCCGGGACTACCAGCCCCTACGAGCAGTACTTC. This chain joins TRBV9 and TRBJ2-7, with TRBD2 matching 7 bases. The CDR3 has 17 residues. Unmatched junction bases numbered 14, after V lost 3 bases and J lost 2 bases. The germline CDR1 and CDR2 sequences are SGDLS and YYNGEE.